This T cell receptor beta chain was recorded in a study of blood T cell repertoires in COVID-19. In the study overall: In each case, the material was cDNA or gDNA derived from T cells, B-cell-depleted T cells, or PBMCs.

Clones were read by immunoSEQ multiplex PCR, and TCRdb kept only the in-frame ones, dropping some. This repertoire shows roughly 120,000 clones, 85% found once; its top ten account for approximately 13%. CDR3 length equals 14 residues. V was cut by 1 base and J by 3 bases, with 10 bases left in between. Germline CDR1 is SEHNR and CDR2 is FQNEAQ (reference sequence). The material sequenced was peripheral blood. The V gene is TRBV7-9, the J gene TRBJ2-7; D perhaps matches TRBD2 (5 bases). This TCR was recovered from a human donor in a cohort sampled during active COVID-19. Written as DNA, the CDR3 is TGTGCCAGCAGCTTAGTACCGGGAAACTACGAGCAGTACTTC. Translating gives CASSLVPGNYEQYF. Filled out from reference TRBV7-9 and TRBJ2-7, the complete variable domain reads DTGVSQNPRHKITKRGQNVTFRCDPISEHNRLYWYRQTLGQGPEFLTYFQNEAQLEKSRLLSDRFSAERPKGSFSTLEIQRTEQGDSAMYLCASSLVPGNYEQYFGPGTRLTVT.